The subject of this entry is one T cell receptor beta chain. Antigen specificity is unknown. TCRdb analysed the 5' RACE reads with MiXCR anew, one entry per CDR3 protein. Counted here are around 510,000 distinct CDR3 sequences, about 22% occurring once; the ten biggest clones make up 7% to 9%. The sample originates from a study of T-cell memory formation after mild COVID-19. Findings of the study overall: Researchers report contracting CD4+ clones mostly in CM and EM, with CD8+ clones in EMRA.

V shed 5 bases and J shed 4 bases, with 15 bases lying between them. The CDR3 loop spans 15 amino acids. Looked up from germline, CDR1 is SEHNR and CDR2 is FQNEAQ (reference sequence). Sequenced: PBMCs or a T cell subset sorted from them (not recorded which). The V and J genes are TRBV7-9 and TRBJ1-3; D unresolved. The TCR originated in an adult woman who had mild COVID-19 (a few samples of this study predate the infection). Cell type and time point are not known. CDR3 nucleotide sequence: TGTGCCAGCAGCCTACTTCTGGCAAAAGGAAACACCATATATTTT. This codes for CASSLLLAKGNTIYF.